A selection of T cell receptor beta chains follows, all from one sample in a study of technical replicates of blood from a few donors. This table comes from immunoSEQ multiplex PCR, and its TCRdb copy is limited to in-frame clones, with some not included. The sample shows 45,000 to 60,000 clones, roughly 90% of them seen only once. Sequenced material: PBMCs. The receptors were sampled from a human donor in good health. Some clones in this sample may be carry-over from other donors' samples. CDR3s include the opening cysteine and the closing phenylalanine or tryptophan. Fields, in order: V gene, D gene, J gene, clone size, CDR3 protein, CDR3 DNA. D genes are given only for firm matches. Clone size is shown for a subset of rows, as once, few, many or a class of expanded clone.

TRBV27	NA	TRBJ1-2	NA	CASSLRGHHGYTF	TGTGCCAGCAGTTTACGGGGACACCATGGCTACACCTTC
TRBV4-3	TRBD1	TRBJ2-7	NA	CASSQDRDSTYEQYF	TGCGCCAGCAGCCAAGATCGGGACAGCACCTACGAGCAGTACTTC
TRBV4-1	NA	TRBJ1-2	NA	CASSQPPLGRSYGYTF	TGCGCCAGCAGCCAACCCCCCCTAGGGAGGAGTTATGGCTACACCTTC
TRBV9	TRBD2	TRBJ2-7	NA	CASSPQAGATYEQYF	TGTGCCAGCAGCCCCCAAGCGGGAGCAACCTACGAGCAGTACTTC
TRBV5-1	NA	TRBJ2-1	NA	CASSLGGASYNEQFF	TGCGCCAGCAGCCTGGGTGGAGCCAGTTACAATGAGCAGTTCTTC
TRBV9	TRBD2	TRBJ2-7	NA	CASSAVGLAGYEQYF	TGTGCCAGCAGCGCGGTCGGATTAGCGGGTTACGAGCAGTACTTC
TRBV7-9	NA	TRBJ2-1	few	CASSRPRDTYNEQFF	TGTGCCAGCAGCCGCCCCAGGGACACCTACAATGAGCAGTTCTTC
TRBV9	NA	TRBJ2-1	NA	CASSFSLSRVRNEQFF	TGTGCCAGCAGCTTCTCACTGTCCAGGGTACGCAATGAGCAGTTCTTC
TRBV28	NA	TRBJ2-7	once	CASSLASLDEQYF	TGTGCCAGCAGTTTGGCCTCCCTTGACGAGCAGTACTTC
TRBV25-1	NA	TRBJ1-2	NA	CASSDTANYGYTF	TGTGCCAGCAGTGATACGGCTAACTATGGCTACACCTTC
TRBV10-3	TRBD1	TRBJ2-3	NA	CAVGTGKDTQYF	TGTGCGGTGGGGACAGGGAAGGATACGCAGTATTTT
TRBV10-3	TRBD2	TRBJ2-1	NA	CASGGREGNEQFF	TGTGCCAGCGGGGGGCGGGAGGGTAATGAGCAGTTCTTC
TRBV4-1	TRBD2	TRBJ2-1	NA	CASSHLAGGYNEQFF	TGCGCCAGCAGCCATTTAGCGGGAGGCTACAATGAGCAGTTCTTC
TRBV15	NA	TRBJ1-6	NA	CATSRDKGLRFSPLHF	TGTGCCACCAGCAGAGATAAGGGACTGCGATTTTCACCCCTCCACTTT
TRBV14	NA	TRBJ2-1	NA	CASSQSKLDYNEQFF	TGTGCCAGCAGCCAATCGAAACTCGACTACAATGAGCAGTTCTTC
TRBV7-2	TRBD2	TRBJ2-3	NA	CASSPLRGGDTQYF	TGTGCCAGCAGCCCCCTGCGGGGGGGAGATACGCAGTATTTT
TRBV23-1	TRBD2	TRBJ2-1	NA	CASSQGGGRDNEQFF	TGCGCCAGCAGTCAAGGGGGGGGTAGGGACAATGAGCAGTTCTTC
TRBV29-1	TRBD1	TRBJ2-1	NA	CSAIDRVGNEQFF	TGCAGCGCCATTGACAGGGTGGGCAATGAGCAGTTCTTC
TRBV12-5	NA	TRBJ1-6	NA	CASGSYLMRTVHSPLHF	TGTGCTAGTGGTTCGTACCTTATGCGGACAGTACATTCACCCCTCCACTTT
TRBV6-1	NA	TRBJ1-4	NA	CASSVRNEKLFF	TGTGCCAGCAGTGTGCGGAATGAAAAACTGTTTTTT
TRBV7-8	NA	TRBJ1-1	NA	CASSHPPDIIAFF	TGTGCCAGCAGCCACCCACCGGACATTATAGCTTTCTTT
TRBV11-1	TRBD1	TRBJ2-7	NA	CASTWDREYGEQYF	TGTGCCAGCACCTGGGACAGGGAATATGGCGAGCAGTACTTC
TRBV6-5	NA	TRBJ1-2	NA	CASSPGQRRGYGYTF	TGTGCCAGCAGCCCTGGACAGAGAAGGGGCTATGGCTACACCTTC
TRBV19	TRBD1	TRBJ2-6	NA	CASTTTAGGLLSGANVLTF	TGTGCCAGTACCACCACTGCAGGGGGTCTCCTCTCTGGGGCCAACGTCCTGACTTTC
TRBV2	NA	TRBJ2-3	NA	CASKRGTDTQYF	TGTGCCAGCAAGAGAGGCACAGATACGCAGTATTTT
TRBV28	NA	TRBJ1-1	NA	CASSLEQLNTEAFF	TGTGCCAGCAGTTTAGAACAGCTGAACACTGAAGCTTTCTTT
TRBV7-2	TRBD1	TRBJ2-5	NA	CASSLAAGGVGETQYF	TGTGCCAGCAGCTTAGCAGCAGGGGGAGTGGGGGAGACCCAGTACTTC
TRBV5-6	NA	TRBJ2-1	NA	CASSLVSFSYNEQFF	TGTGCCAGCAGCTTGGTTTCTTTTTCCTACAATGAGCAGTTCTTC
TRBV19	TRBD2	TRBJ2-7	NA	CASGARGGSWDEQYF	TGTGCCAGTGGGGCGAGGGGCGGGAGTTGGGACGAGCAGTACTTC
TRBV6-6	NA	TRBJ2-7	once	CASRVDSLSYEQYF	TGTGCCAGCAGGGTGGACAGTCTTTCCTACGAGCAGTACTTC
TRBV7-9	TRBD1	TRBJ2-7	NA	CASSKDRVSYEQYF	TGTGCCAGCAGCAAGGACAGGGTATCCTACGAGCAGTACTTC
TRBV15	TRBD1	TRBJ2-7	NA	CATSSTRAAGGLPYEQYF	TGTGCCACCAGCAGTACTCGGGCGGCAGGGGGTTTACCCTACGAGCAGTACTTC
TRBV5-1	NA	TRBJ1-1	NA	CASSFSPGTEAFF	TGCGCCAGCAGCTTCAGTCCCGGGACTGAAGCTTTCTTT
TRBV5-1	NA	TRBJ2-5	NA	CASSSLASGTGETQYF	TGCGCCAGCAGCTCGCTAGCGAGCGGGACAGGAGAGACCCAGTACTTC
TRBV19	NA	TRBJ2-4	NA	CASTPPGYKNIQYF	TGTGCCTCGACACCCCCAGGGTACAAAAACATTCAGTACTTC
TRBV25-1	TRBD1	TRBJ1-2	once	CASSDSPGQGWNYGYTF	TGTGCCAGCAGTGACTCCCCGGGACAGGGGTGGAACTATGGCTACACCTTC
TRBV11-2	TRBD2	TRBJ2-7	NA	CASSSTAGGLYEQYF	TGTGCCAGCAGCTCCACGGCGGGAGGGCTCTACGAGCAGTACTTC
TRBV9	NA	TRBJ1-2	NA	CASSSGANYGYTF	TGTGCCAGCAGCAGCGGCGCTAACTATGGCTACACCTTC
TRBV9	NA	TRBJ1-4	NA	CASSVAGGQNEKLFF	TGTGCCAGCAGCGTAGCTGGGGGCCAGAATGAAAAACTGTTTTTT
TRBV6-6	TRBD1	TRBJ1-5	NA	CASSHDDRGGNQPQHF	TGTGCCAGCAGCCACGACGACAGGGGCGGCAATCAGCCCCAGCATTTT
TRBV15	NA	TRBJ2-7	NA	CATSRTGEYEQYF	TGTGCCACCAGCAGGACGGGAGAATACGAGCAGTACTTC
TRBV5-8	TRBD1	TRBJ1-2	NA	CASSSRDRVYYGYTF	TGTGCCAGCAGCTCCCGGGACAGGGTTTACTATGGCTACACCTTC
TRBV6-1	TRBD1	TRBJ1-2	NA	CASSPGDRTNYGYTF	TGTGCCAGCAGTCCAGGGGACAGAACTAACTATGGCTACACCTTC
TRBV7-2	NA	TRBJ2-7	NA	CASSLAPSAFSYEQYF	TGTGCCAGCAGCTTAGCGCCTAGCGCCTTTTCCTACGAGCAGTACTTC
TRBV5-6	TRBD1	TRBJ1-4	NA	CASSLDTGGKLFF	TGTGCCAGCAGCTTGGATACAGGGGGAAAACTGTTTTTT
TRBV29-1	NA	TRBJ2-7	NA	CSVEGDNSYEQYF	TGCAGCGTTGAGGGGGACAACAGCTACGAGCAGTACTTC
TRBV14	NA	TRBJ1-1	NA	CASSLGPARAAFF	TGTGCCAGCAGCCTTGGGCCCGCGAGGGCAGCTTTCTTT
TRBV30	TRBD1	TRBJ2-2	once	CAWRPGTAKNTGELFF	TGTGCCTGGAGGCCCGGGACAGCGAAGAACACCGGGGAGCTGTTTTTT
TRBV6-5	NA	TRBJ1-1	NA	CASSYGRELNTEAFF	TGTGCCAGCAGTTACGGGCGAGAACTGAACACTGAAGCTTTCTTT
TRBV4-3	TRBD2	TRBJ2-1	few	CASSQDAVRLAGWNEQFF	TGCGCCAGCAGCCAAGATGCGGTTAGACTAGCGGGGTGGAATGAGCAGTTCTTC
TRBV29-1	TRBD2	TRBJ2-5	NA	CSVEGTSVRETQYF	TGCAGCGTTGAAGGGACTAGCGTGCGAGAGACCCAGTACTTC
TRBV4-2	NA	TRBJ2-1	NA	CASSQEPTGRNNNEQFF	TGTGCCAGCAGCCAAGAACCCACAGGCCGAAATAACAATGAGCAGTTCTTC
TRBV7-9	NA	TRBJ2-7	NA	CASSIGTPGEQYF	TGTGCCAGCAGCATCGGGACTCCGGGCGAGCAGTACTTC
TRBV5-4	TRBD1	TRBJ1-2	NA	CASSPTDRGQGYTF	TGTGCCAGCAGCCCAACGGACAGGGGGCAGGGCTACACCTTC
TRBV2	NA	TRBJ2-1	NA	CASSEAGGEYNEQFF	TGTGCCAGCAGTGAGGCTGGAGGGGAGTACAATGAGCAGTTCTTC
TRBV6-4	NA	TRBJ1-1	NA	CASSETGNTEAFF	TGTGCCAGCAGTGAAACAGGGAACACTGAAGCTTTCTTT